A single sample is the source of the 31 T cell receptor beta chains below, sequenced in a study of blood T cell repertoires in COVID-19. Clones were read by immunoSEQ multiplex PCR, and TCRdb kept only the in-frame ones, dropping some. The table shows 150,000 to 180,000 clones, with 80% occurring only once. Input material: peripheral blood. The receptors here all came from a man aged 55 to 69 with acute or convalescent COVID-19.

V usage is TRBV7-9 and J usage is TRBJ1-1; D possibly corresponds to TRBD1 (5 bases). V was pared by 5 bases and J by 3 bases, with 7 bases between. Per germline, CDR1 SEHNR and CDR2 FQNEAQ (reference sequence). This CDR3 is 12 amino acids long. The CDR3 loop is CASSQGDTEAFF. CDR3 bases: TGTGCCAGCAGCCAAGGGGACACTGAAGCTTTCTTT. Complete variable domain (other parts from reference TRBV7-9 and TRBJ1-1): DTGVSQNPRHKITKRGQNVTFRCDPISEHNRLYWYRQTLGQGPEFLTYFQNEAQLEKSRLLSDRFSAERPKGSFSTLEIQRTEQGDSAMYLCASSQGDTEAFFGQGTRLTVV.

J is TRBJ2-1 and V is TRBV4-3, with 10 bases that match TRBD2. The CDR3 covers 16 residues. The germline gives CDR1 LGHNA, CDR2 YSLEER. The trim removed 2 bases at V and 0 bases at J, leaving 1 base unmatched. The chain's CDR3 is CASSQRLAGSYNEQFF. The CDR3, as DNA: TGCGCCAGCAGCCAACGACTAGCGGGCTCCTACAATGAGCAGTTCTTC.

This chain links TRBV6-6 with TRBJ2-2, with a tentative D call TRBD2 (6 bases). The CDR3 sequence is 15 residues long. The germline V and J ends were trimmed by 2 bases and 6 bases, with 13 bases remaining between them. Germline lookup yields CDR1 MNHNY and CDR2 SVGAGI (reference sequence). The CDR3 region is CASSYIAERAGELFF. Written as DNA, the CDR3 is TGTGCCAGCAGTTACATAGCTGAGCGGGCCGGGGAGCTGTTTTTT.

The V call is TRBV7-3, the J call TRBJ1-6, with D possibly TRBD1 on 5 matching bases. Germline-derived CDR1 and CDR2 are SGHTA and FQGTGA. The CDR3 totals 14 residues. Between the trimmed V and J ends, which lost 6 bases and 6 bases, there was a span of 12 bases. CDR3: CASRTDSPNSPLHF. DNA of the CDR3: TGTGCCAGCAGAACAGACAGTCCTAATTCACCCCTCCACTTT.

The V call is TRBV6-2 or TRBV6-3, the J call TRBJ1-1; 7 bases agree with TRBD1. This CDR3 region has 14 residues. V lost 5 bases, J lost 1 base, and 4 bases stayed unmatched. Germline CDR1 is MNHEY and CDR2 is SVGEGT. The DNA of the CDR3 is TGTGCCAGCAGTAGGGGGCTCTCGAACACTGAAGCTTTCTTT. This gives the protein CASSRGLSNTEAFF.

The genes are TRBV6-6 and TRBJ2-3; 10 bases align to TRBD2. The CDR3 length is 16 residues. CDR1 is MNHNY and CDR2 is SVGAGI in the germline V gene (reference sequence). V dropped 2 bases and J dropped 4; count of bases not matched to a gene: 6. CDR3 amino acids: CASSYPTSGISDTQYF. CDR3 nucleotides: TGTGCCAGCAGTTACCCCACTAGCGGGATATCAGATACGCAGTATTTT.

V is TRBV3-1 (or the pseudogene TRBV3-2) and J is TRBJ2-7; tentative D call: TRBD1 (5 bases). Germline assignment: CDR1 LGHDT and CDR2 YNNKEL (reference sequence). V shed 2 bases and J shed 6 bases, with 11 bases lying between them. This CDR3 has 13 amino acids. The CDR3 here is CASSQYSGFEQYF. CDR3 nucleotide sequence: TGTGCCAGCAGCCAATATTCAGGGTTCGAGCAGTACTTC.

The chain uses TRBV3-1 (or the pseudogene TRBV3-2) and TRBJ1-1, with D possibly matching TRBD1 (5 bases). V was trimmed by 1 base and J by 8 bases, leaving 14 bases between them. The CDR3 is 14 residues long. Germline CDR1 and CDR2: LGHDT and YNNKEL (reference sequence). CDR3 in amino acids: CASSQVGGGYEAFF. The CDR3 nucleotides read TGTGCCAGCAGCCAAGTAGGTGGGGGGTACGAAGCTTTCTTT.

This chain joins TRBV19 and TRBJ2-7, with D tentatively TRBD1 (6 bases). The length of the CDR3 is 13 residues. The germline gives CDR1 LNHDA, CDR2 SQIVND (reference sequence). Trimming removed 6 bases at V and 2 bases at J, with 11 bases between. In nucleotides, the CDR3 is TGTGCCAGTAGCGTGACAGGAACCTACGAGCAGTACTTC. Protein: CASSVTGTYEQYF.

The chain combines TRBV5-6 with TRBJ1-2; the match to TRBD1 covers 7 bases. CDR3 length: 16 residues. Germline loops: CDR1 SGHDT, CDR2 YYEEEE. After removal of 0 bases from V and 8 bases from J, the junction contained 13 bases not matched to a gene. CDR3 protein: CASSLAVSSGGIGYTF. CDR3 DNA sequence: TGTGCCAGCAGCTTGGCCGTTAGTTCAGGGGGGATCGGCTACACCTTC.

The chain employs TRBV28 and TRBJ1-1, with D tentatively TRBD1 (6 bases). CDR1 is MDHEN and CDR2 is SYDVKM in the germline V gene. V was clipped by 8 bases and J by 4 bases, with 17 bases between them. The CDR3 runs to 14 residues. CDR3 sequence (DNA): TGTGCCAGCGGAGTTACAGGGAGTAGCACTGAAGCTTTCTTT. This encodes CASGVTGSSTEAFF.

V gene TRBV29-1 combines with J gene TRBJ2-3; TRBD1 aligns across 9 bases. The V and J ends lost 5 bases and 7 bases, in that order; junction bases with no gene match: 10. There are 14 residues in the CDR3. Germline V CDR1 and CDR2: SQVTM, ANQGSEA. The CDR3 bases are TGCAGCGTTCAACCAGACAGGGGGTCAAATACGCAGTATTTT. Protein: CSVQPDRGSNTQYF.

The chain couples TRBV19 to TRBJ1-2; D uncertain. V gave up 3 bases and J gave up 4 bases, with 12 bases separating them. This CDR3 contains 14 residues. From germline, CDR1 is LNHDA and CDR2 SQIVND (reference sequence). The CDR3 DNA sequence: TGTGCCAGTAGTATGGCCGGGATTGCCTATGGCTACACCTTC. Encoded protein: CASSMAGIAYGYTF.

CDR3 residues: CASSLYKNTEAFF. In DNA, the CDR3 is TGTGCCAGCAGTTTATACAAGAACACTGAAGCTTTCTTT. The chain has TRBV27 and TRBJ1-1; D remains unclear. Trimming removed 1 base from V and 1 base from J, with 4 bases in between. The CDR3 has 13 residues. Germline lookup yields CDR1 MNHEY and CDR2 SMNVEV (reference sequence).

The chain uses TRBV6-6 and TRBJ1-4; 8 nucleotides agree with TRBD1. CDR1 MNHNY and CDR2 SVGAGI come from the germline V gene (reference sequence). The CDR3 extends over 15 amino acids. V lost 0 bases, J lost 7 bases, and 4 bases stayed unmatched. The CDR3 loop is CASSYSRQGSEKLFF. The CDR3 nucleotides read TGTGCCAGCAGTTACTCGAGACAGGGGTCTGAAAAACTGTTTTTT.

This clone has a handful of counts. The V and J genes are TRBV2 and TRBJ2-1, with D perhaps matching TRBD1 (6 bases). The CDR3 sequence is 15 residues long. Trimming took 6 bases from V and 8 from J, leaving 20 bases between them. Germline CDR1 is SNHLY and CDR2 is FYNNEI. CDR3 nucleotide sequence: TGTGCCAGCAGCAGGGGCCGGCTTACAATGTATGAGCAGTTCTTC. Translated: CASSRGRLTMYEQFF. Based on the CDR3 plus reference TRBV2 and TRBJ2-1, the full variable domain is EPEVTQTPSHQVTQMGQEVILRCVPISNHLYFYWYRQILGQKVEFLVSFYNNEISEKSEIFDDQFSVERPDGSNFTLKIRSTKLEDSAMYFCASSRGRLTMYEQFFGPGTRLTVL.

In DNA form, the CDR3 reads TGTGCCAGTAGTATTGCCCTGAGGCGATCGAACACTGAAGCTTTCTTT. Translating gives CASSIALRRSNTEAFF. This rearrangement joins TRBV19 to TRBJ1-1, with D uncertain. Germline loops: CDR1 LNHDA, CDR2 SQIVND (reference sequence). V lost 3 bases and J 1 base, leaving 15 bases between the germline ends. This CDR3 comprises 16 residues.

CDR3 nucleotide sequence: TGTGCCAGCAGCGCGGGTCCGGGGAGCCAATACACTGAAGCTTTCTTT. Its translation: CASSAGPGSQYTEAFF. The V and J genes are TRBV7-6 and TRBJ1-1; D is uncertain. Germline CDR1 is SGHVS and CDR2 is FNYEAQ. This CDR3 is 16 amino acids long. Deletions cut 5 bases from V and 3 bases from J, with 19 bases between.

The chain is built from TRBV5-4 and TRBJ2-2; D not certain. This CDR3 comprises 16 residues. Germline lookup yields CDR1 SGHNT and CDR2 YYREEE (reference sequence). V shed 1 base and J shed 6 bases, with 16 bases lying between them. The CDR3, as DNA: TGTGCCAGCAGCTTGCGGTCAGGTCTTCTCGCCGGGGAGCTGTTTTTT. It specifies CASSLRSGLLAGELFF.

This chain uses TRBV4-1 with TRBJ2-2; D is possibly TRBD1 (5 bases). The CDR3 is 16 amino acids. Trimming cost V 4 bases and J 0 bases, with 12 bases left between them. Germline V gene lookup returns CDR1 MGHRA and CDR2 YSYEKL. Here the CDR3 DNA reads TGCGCCAGCAGCCTCGAAGGGGCGACGAACACCGGGGAGCTGTTTTTT. Translating it yields CASSLEGATNTGELFF.

This clone showed up just a few times. This rearrangement joins TRBV12-3 or TRBV12-4 to TRBJ2-7, with D unclear. This CDR3 contains 12 residues. V was pared by 8 bases and J by 2 bases, with 10 bases between. The CDR3 sequence is CASGPNTYEQYF. The CDR3 region has the DNA TGTGCCAGCGGCCCAAACACCTACGAGCAGTACTTC.

The J gene is TRBJ2-2, the V gene TRBV5-5; TRBD1 might be the D (6 bases). The germline V gene has CDR1 SGHKS and CDR2 YYEKEE (reference sequence). This CDR3 spans 17 amino acids. V lost 3 bases and J lost 0, with 15 bases in between. CDR3: CASSSPQGLANTGELFF. The DNA of the CDR3 is TGTGCCAGCAGCTCCCCACAGGGTCTCGCGAACACCGGGGAGCTGTTTTTT.

This clone was observed once. V is TRBV7-9 and J is TRBJ2-1, with 7 nucleotides matching TRBD2. CDR1 and CDR2 (germline): SEHNR, FQNEAQ (reference sequence). The CDR3 has 15 residues. After removal of 5 bases from V and 7 bases from J, the junction contained 11 bases not matched to a gene. CDR3 region: CASSTGGLPRNEQFF. The CDR3 DNA sequence: TGTGCCAGCAGCACCGGGGGGTTGCCCAGGAATGAGCAGTTCTTC.

The chain employs TRBV19 and TRBJ1-1, with D tentatively TRBD1 (5 bases). CDR1 and CDR2 (germline): LNHDA, SQIVND (reference sequence). V lost 7 bases and J 1 base, leaving 16 bases between the germline ends. The CDR3 is made up of 15 amino acids. CDR3 residues: CASTPPGRGNTEAFF. The CDR3 DNA reads as TGTGCCAGTACCCCCCCCGGGAGGGGGAACACTGAAGCTTTCTTT.

The chain couples TRBV12-3 or TRBV12-4 to TRBJ1-6; D gene unclear. This CDR3 contains 13 residues. V was pared by 5 bases and J by 7 bases, with 9 bases between. The DNA of the CDR3 is TGTGCCAGCAGTCCAGCACAGAATTCACCCCTCCACTTT. This codes for CASSPAQNSPLHF.

This chain uses TRBV5-1 with TRBJ2-7; D might be TRBD1 (5 bases). CDR1 is SGHRS and CDR2 is YFSETQ in the germline V gene. Trimming removed 1 base from V and 5 bases from J, with 13 bases in between. CDR3 length: 14 residues. As DNA, the CDR3 is TGCGCCAGCAGCTTGTCGGGCAGGGCAGACGAGCAGTACTTC. Residues: CASSLSGRADEQYF.

The V gene is TRBV7-2, the J gene TRBJ2-7; 13 positions match TRBD2. The germline V gene has CDR1 SGHTA and CDR2 FQGNSA. The CDR3 spans 16 residues. V gave up 1 base and J gave up 3 bases; unmatched junction bases: 3. The CDR3 coding sequence is TGTGCCAGCAGCTTAGGGGGGACTAGCGGGATCTACGAGCAGTACTTC. Protein sequence: CASSLGGTSGIYEQYF.

The chain recombines TRBV19 with TRBJ1-5; 7 bases are a match to TRBD1. The CDR3 extends over 14 amino acids. Trimming removed 6 bases from V and 5 bases from J; junction bases left unmatched: 7. Looked up from germline, CDR1 is LNHDA and CDR2 is SQIVND (reference sequence). The CDR3 protein is CASSPGTAHQPQHF. The DNA for the CDR3 is TGTGCCAGTAGCCCAGGGACAGCCCATCAGCCCCAGCATTTT.

The V and J genes are TRBV19 and TRBJ2-1, with 8 bases matching TRBD2. The V segment lost 8 bases and the J segment 4 bases; nucleotides outside the gene matches: 7. CDR1 LNHDA and CDR2 SQIVND come from the germline V gene (reference sequence). The CDR3 covers 14 residues. The CDR3 DNA reads TGTGCCAGTGGAGGCGGGGGGCCATACAATGAGCAGTTCTTC. It specifies CASGGGGPYNEQFF.

The chain combines TRBV5-5 with TRBJ2-1; D remains ambiguous. CDR3 length: 14 amino acids. With 5 bases removed from V and 8 bases from J, the gap between germline ends came to 17 bases. Germline V lookup: CDR1 SGHKS, CDR2 YYEKEE (reference sequence). The CDR3 DNA follows: TGTGCCAGCAGTAACCTCGGTGGTACGGATGAGCAGTTCTTC. It specifies CASSNLGGTDEQFF.

V is TRBV7-2 and J is TRBJ1-5; tentatively, D is TRBD1 (5 bases). This CDR3 comprises 15 residues. The V gene's germline CDR1 is SGHTA and CDR2 FQGNSA. Trimming stripped 3 bases from V and 7 bases from J, with 16 bases between. DNA for the CDR3: TGTGCCAGCAGCTTCAGCCCAGGGACTTTGCAGCCCCAGCATTTT. Protein product: CASSFSPGTLQPQHF.